One and the same sample provided the 2 T cell receptor beta chains below, sequenced in a study of T cells in tuberculosis. Thawed, overnight-rested PBMC were stained with GMM-loaded CD1B tetramer, viability dye and anti-CD3, then sorted. The CD1B tetramers carried C32 glucose monomycolate purified from Rhodococcus equi. Sequencing was performed with immunoSEQ multiplex PCR; in TCRdb, only in-frame clones are kept and a portion is missing. This table has roughly 92,000 clones, approximately 91% appearing once. The sequenced sample consisted of CD1b-GMM tetramer-negative cells sorted from PBMCs. Source of these receptors: an adult woman with latent tuberculosis.

The chain recombines TRBV15 with TRBJ2-5; 10 bases match TRBD1. Trimming took 3 bases from V and 5 from J; bases not matched to a gene: 0. This CDR3 comprises 13 residues. Germline values: CDR1 LNHNV, CDR2 YYDKDF (reference sequence). The DNA of the CDR3 is TGTGCCACCAGCAGGGGACAGGGGGAGACCCAGTACTTC. Translation gives CATSRGQGETQYF. Full variable domain (remainder filled in from reference TRBV15 and TRBJ2-5): DAMVIQNPRYQVTQFGKPVTLSCSQTLNHNVMYWYQQKSSQAPKLLFHYYDKDFNNEADTPDNFQSRRPNTSFCFLDIRSPGLGDTAMYLCATSRGQGETQYFGPGTRLLVL.

The rearrangement links TRBV27 to TRBJ2-3; 11 bases are a match to TRBD2. From germline, CDR1 is MNHEY and CDR2 SMNVEV (reference sequence). Trimming cost V 0 bases and J 5 bases; bases outside gene matches: 4. The CDR3 is 16 residues long. Here the CDR3 DNA reads TGTGCCAGCAGTTTATCAGGTACTAGCGGGAGAGATACGCAGTATTTT. It translates to CASSLSGTSGRDTQYF.